A single sample is the source of the 12 T cell receptor beta chains below, sequenced in a study of beta chain features in type 1 diabetes. TCRB transcripts that were expressed got sequenced, as all of the isolated RNA had been reverse transcribed. Only in-frame clones appear in the TCRdb table, and some are missing; sequencing was by immunoSEQ multiplex PCR. The sample consists of 350,000 to 450,000 clones, about 15% of them appearing once. The sequenced sample was naive CD4+ T cells from blood. These receptors were taken from a man aged 25-45 years in good health.

The chain uses TRBV4-1 and TRBJ1-2; D perhaps matches TRBD1 (5 bases). CDR1 MGHRA and CDR2 YSYEKL come from the germline V gene. CDR3 length equals 15 residues. V was shortened by 0 bases and J by 1 base, with 9 bases between the two germline ends. The CDR3 sequence: CASSQDPGGNYGYTF. CDR3 nucleotide sequence: TGCGCCAGCAGCCAAGATCCGGGGGGTAACTATGGCTACACCTTC.

The chain has TRBV9 and TRBJ1-2, with D possibly matching TRBD1 (6 bases). Germline V gene sequence: CDR1 SGDLS, CDR2 YYNGEE. The V and J ends lost 0 bases and 4 bases respectively, with 13 bases between them. CDR3 length equals 15 residues. Here the CDR3 DNA reads TGTGCCAGCAGCGTAGATCAGGGGATTTCCTATGGCTACACCTTC. Protein: CASSVDQGISYGYTF.

The chain combines TRBV10-3 with TRBJ2-3, with 7 positions matching TRBD1. CDR1 and CDR2 from the germline V gene are ENHRY and SYGVKD. Trimming took 5 bases from V and 0 from J; bases not matched to a gene: 8. The CDR3 runs to 16 residues. The CDR3 sequence is CAISRSETGSTDTQYF. CDR3 sequence (DNA): TGTGCCATCAGTAGGAGCGAGACAGGGAGCACAGATACGCAGTATTTT.

Turning to this clone: Other DNA variants within this sample encode the same CDR3. The V call is TRBV7-2, the J call TRBJ2-3; the D is unclear. V lost 5 bases, J lost 8 bases, and 11 bases lay in between. The germline CDR1 and CDR2 sequences are SGHTA and FQGNSA. This CDR3 is 12 amino acids long. The CDR3 loop reads CASSPEVGTQYF. The CDR3 DNA sequence: TGTGCCAGCAGCCCGGAAGTGGGTACGCAGTATTTT.

The chain carries TRBV6-6 and TRBJ2-5; TRBD2 is a possible D gene (5 bases). This CDR3 has 12 amino acids. CDR1 and CDR2 from the germline V gene are MNHNY and SVGAGI (reference sequence). V was cut by 2 bases and J by 4 bases, with 5 bases left in between. DNA of the CDR3: TGTGCCAGCAGTTACCGGGGAGAGACCCAGTACTTC. This codes for CASSYRGETQYF.

This sequence joins TRBV21-1 and TRBJ2-7; TRBD2 is taken as the D call from the table, unchecked against the DNA. TRBV21-1 is a pseudogene segment. This CDR3 is 14 amino acids long. The CDR3 region is CASSNEAIRYEQYV. Written as DNA, the CDR3 is TGTGCCAGCAGCAACGAGGCTATACGCTACGAGCAGTACGTC.

The DNA of the CDR3 is TGTGCCACCAGCAGGGACAGGTTCAATGAAAAACTGTTTTTT. Its protein is CATSRDRFNEKLFF. The chain employs TRBV15 and TRBJ1-4; 7 nucleotides line up with TRBD1. The CDR3 has 14 amino acids. CDR1 is LNHNV, CDR2 YYDKDF, per germline (reference sequence). V was clipped by 3 bases and J by 5 bases; unmatched bases: 3. Together with reference TRBV15 and TRBJ1-4, the CDR3 gives the full variable domain: DAMVIQNPRYQVTQFGKPVTLSCSQTLNHNVMYWYQQKSSQAPKLLFHYYDKDFNNEADTPDNFQSRRPNTSFCFLDIRSPGLGDTAMYLCATSRDRFNEKLFFGSGTQLSVL.

The J gene is TRBJ2-1, the V gene TRBV11-3; 15 positions agree with TRBD2. V shed 5 bases and J 16 bases; nucleotides not matched to a gene: 3. Germline V gene sequence: CDR1 SGHNT, CDR2 YENEEA. This CDR3 has 12 amino acids. CDR3 in amino acids: CASSGLAGGLFF. CDR3 coding DNA: TGTGCCAGCAGCGGACTAGCGGGGGGGCTCTTCTTC.

This clone was detected a few times. This chain connects TRBV7-9 to TRBJ1-1; D uncertain. V shed 6 bases and J shed 0 bases, with 14 bases lying between them. The CDR3 runs 15 residues. Germline V lookup: CDR1 SEHNR, CDR2 FQNEAQ (reference sequence). In DNA, the CDR3 is TGTGCCAGCAGGGCGGCCGGAAACTTGAACACTGAAGCTTTCTTT. It is translated as CASRAAGNLNTEAFF.

This clone has just a few counts. The chain recombines TRBV7-3 with TRBJ2-1; D is possibly TRBD2 (5 bases). Germline lookup yields CDR1 SGHTA and CDR2 FQGTGA. V was clipped by 2 bases and J by 8 bases, with 16 bases between them. This CDR3 spans 15 amino acids. CDR3 bases: TGTGCCAGCAGCTTATCGGCTAGCCCCTCAGATGAGCAGTTCTTC. This encodes CASSLSASPSDEQFF.

This clone came up a few times. V gene TRBV29-1 combines with J gene TRBJ1-1; D is unclear. The CDR3 extends over 11 amino acids. In germline, CDR1 is SQVTM, CDR2 ANQGSEA. Trimming removed 4 bases from V and 4 bases from J, with 7 bases in between. CDR3 coding DNA: TGCAGCGTTGTGCCCGGCACTGAAGCTTTCTTT. Translated, it gives CSVVPGTEAFF.

CDR3 sequence (DNA): TGCGCCAGCAGCCAAGCTAGCGGGAGTGGTGAGCAGTTCTTC. This sequence encodes CASSQASGSGEQFF. The chain carries TRBV4-3 and TRBJ2-1, with TRBD2 matching over 10 bases. The V and J ends lost 1 base and 9 bases, in that order; junction bases with no gene match: 3. This CDR3 has 14 amino acids. The germline V gene has CDR1 LGHNA and CDR2 YSLEER.